These 30 T cell receptor beta chains were all obtained from the same sample, sequenced in a study of T cell responses to AZD1222 COVID-19 vaccine. Sequencing used immunoSEQ multiplex PCR; TCRdb keeps in-frame clones, though not all of them. The sample lists about 140,000 clones, more than 85% occurring once. The material was peripheral blood, obtained on day 0 of AZD1222 vaccination. All receptors come from an adult in good health.

The V and J genes are TRBV18 and TRBJ2-5, with 7 positions matching TRBD1. J lost 2 bases, V lost 5 bases, and 8 bases had no gene match. CDR3 length equals 15 residues. From germline, CDR1 is KGHSH and CDR2 LQKENI. The DNA of the CDR3 is TGTGCCAGCTCAGAACAGGGGCAGCGGCAAGAGACCCAGTACTTC. Its protein product is CASSEQGQRQETQYF.

This clone came up once. The V and J genes are TRBV3-1 (or the pseudogene TRBV3-2) and TRBJ2-7; TRBD2 might be the D (6 bases). V dropped 4 bases and J dropped 3 bases, with 13 bases sitting between them. CDR3 length: 14 amino acids. Germline CDR1 reads LGHDT; CDR2 reads YNNKEL (reference sequence). The CDR3 is CASSLGLEDYEQYF. The DNA of the CDR3 is TGTGCCAGCAGCCTGGGACTTGAGGACTACGAGCAGTACTTC.

V gene TRBV6-5 combines with J gene TRBJ1-3; unclear D gene. V was pared by 5 bases and J by 1 base, with 9 bases between. The V gene's germline CDR1 is MNHEY and CDR2 SVGAGI. This CDR3 is 14 amino acids long. CDR3 DNA sequence: TGTGCCAGCAGTCAAACGGGGTCTGGAAACACCATATATTTT. Translating it yields CASSQTGSGNTIYF.

The gene calls are TRBV7-3 and TRBJ2-3; D might be TRBD1 (6 bases). V gave up 1 base and J gave up 6 bases, with 11 bases separating them. Germline V gene lookup returns CDR1 SGHTA and CDR2 FQGTGA. The CDR3 has 14 residues. The CDR3, as DNA: TGTGCCAGCAGCTTAAATCAAAGGGGGGATACGCAGTATTTT. This encodes CASSLNQRGDTQYF.

V and J are TRBV30 and TRBJ1-1; no firm D call. The V gene lost 1 base and the J gene lost 1 base, with 7 bases spanning the gap. Germline CDR1 reads GTSNPN; CDR2 reads SVGIG (reference sequence). CDR3 length: 13 residues. In DNA, the CDR3 is TGTGCCTGGAGTGATACTAGGAACACTGAAGCTTTCTTT. This codes for CAWSDTRNTEAFF.

This chain uses TRBV7-2 with TRBJ1-5; D is unclear. The CDR3 has 15 residues. Trimming left V 1 base short and J 3 bases short, with 10 bases between. Germline V gene sequence: CDR1 SGHTA, CDR2 FQGNSA. This chain's CDR3 is CASSLVGQNNQPQHF. The CDR3 DNA sequence: TGTGCCAGCAGCTTAGTTGGGCAGAACAATCAGCCCCAGCATTTT.

The V gene is TRBV19, the J gene TRBJ1-1; 9 nucleotides align to TRBD1. Germline assignment: CDR1 LNHDA and CDR2 SQIVND (reference sequence). The CDR3 covers 16 residues. Trimming took 5 bases from V and 0 from J; bases not matched to a gene: 7. CDR3 DNA sequence: TGTGCCAGTAGTCTCTCGACAGGGGGAATGAACACTGAAGCTTTCTTT. Encoded protein: CASSLSTGGMNTEAFF.

CDR3 in amino acids: CATSRERSLPAYNYGYTF. The CDR3, as DNA: TGTGCCACCAGCAGAGAAAGGTCCCTCCCGGCTTATAACTATGGCTACACCTTC. The V and J genes are TRBV15 and TRBJ1-2, with no clear D. The CDR3 has 18 amino acids. Germline values: CDR1 LNHNV, CDR2 YYDKDF (reference sequence). Between the trimmed V and J ends, which lost 0 bases and 1 base, there was a span of 18 bases.

The DNA for the CDR3 is TGTGCCAGCAGGAGGGGGAGCTCCTACGAGCAGTACTTC. It specifies CASRRGSSYEQYF. The V gene is TRBV28, the J gene TRBJ2-7; D possibly corresponds to TRBD1 (6 bases). From germline, CDR1 is MDHEN and CDR2 SYDVKM. V lost 6 bases and J lost 0, with 9 bases in between. There are 13 residues in the CDR3.

This clone came up once. The J gene is TRBJ2-1, the V gene TRBV7-3; D not resolved. CDR3 length: 16 residues. Germline CDR1 reads SGHTA; CDR2 reads FQGTGA. Trimming left V 4 bases short and J 2 bases short, with 15 bases between. The CDR3 nucleotides are TGTGCCAGCAGCTCCGCCGCCCGAGTTCCCTACAATGAGCAGTTCTTC. Translation: CASSSAARVPYNEQFF.

The V gene is TRBV5-1, the J gene TRBJ1-2, with D unclear. Germline V gene sequence: CDR1 SGHRS, CDR2 YFSETQ. The germline V and J ends were trimmed by 4 bases and 2 bases, with 9 bases remaining between them. The CDR3 is 13 amino acids. Here the CDR3 DNA reads TGCGCCAGCAGCCGAGGACCGAACTATGGCTACACCTTC. Translating it yields CASSRGPNYGYTF.

The CDR3 spells CASSSRQAASLGYTF. Here the CDR3 DNA reads TGTGCCAGCAGCTCTAGACAGGCCGCGAGCCTAGGCTACACCTTC. The J gene is TRBJ1-2, the V gene TRBV11-2; D might be TRBD1 (6 bases). The CDR3 length is 15 residues. Looked up from germline, CDR1 is SGHAT and CDR2 is FQNNGV. The V and J ends lost 4 bases and 8 bases respectively, with 20 bases between them. Full variable domain (missing parts from reference TRBV11-2 and TRBJ1-2): EAGVAQSPRYKIIEKRQSVAFWCNPISGHATLYWYQQILGQGPKLLIQFQNNGVVDDSQLPKDRFSAERLKGVDSTLKIQPAKLEDSAVYLCASSSRQAASLGYTFGSGTRLTVV.

CDR3 sequence reads: CASSVQPTGTGDNEQFF. The CDR3 DNA reads as TGTGCCAGCAGCGTCCAACCTACCGGGACAGGGGACAATGAGCAGTTCTTC. The chain carries TRBV9 and TRBJ2-1; 10 nucleotides line up with TRBD1. This CDR3 spans 17 amino acids. V dropped 2 bases and J dropped 5; count of bases not matched to a gene: 10. Germline V lookup: CDR1 SGDLS, CDR2 YYNGEE.

The J gene is TRBJ2-1, the V gene TRBV19; 7 bases are shared with TRBD2. The V and J ends lost 3 bases and 4 bases, in that order; junction bases with no gene match: 6. The CDR3 spans 15 residues. The germline CDR1 and CDR2 sequences are LNHDA and SQIVND (reference sequence). The CDR3 DNA follows: TGTGCCAGTAGTATGAGGGACTACGGGTACAATGAGCAGTTCTTC. Protein sequence: CASSMRDYGYNEQFF.

The chain combines TRBV5-1 with TRBJ2-7; D call uncertain. The length of the CDR3 is 15 residues. Germline assignment: CDR1 SGHRS and CDR2 YFSETQ. Trimming left V 0 bases short and J 5 bases short, with 15 bases between. CDR3 coding DNA: TGCGCCAGCAGCTTGGTAGGGCCTGAAGCCGACGAGCAGTACTTC. Protein product: CASSLVGPEADEQYF.

V usage is TRBV12-5 and J usage is TRBJ1-3; D is uncertain. The CDR3 runs 19 residues. V dropped 0 bases and J dropped 0 bases, with 18 bases sitting between them. Germline CDR1 is LGHNT and CDR2 is FRNRAP. In DNA form, the CDR3 reads TGTGCTAGTGGTTTGGTGCTTCTTAGCCCTCTACTCTCTGGAAACACCATATATTTT. This encodes CASGLVLLSPLLSGNTIYF.

The chain carries TRBV7-8 and TRBJ2-5; D ambiguous. The CDR3 totals 15 residues. Germline V gene sequence: CDR1 SGHVS, CDR2 FQNEAQ. Deletions cut 7 bases from V and 5 bases from J, with 20 bases between. CDR3 sequence reads: CASTPRRARVETQYF. The CDR3 bases are TGTGCCAGCACCCCTAGAAGGGCGCGAGTGGAGACCCAGTACTTC.

In its sample, this clone was seen once. The chain uses TRBV6-5 and TRBJ1-1; TRBD1 is a possible D gene (5 bases). The V end lost 2 bases, the J end lost 2 bases, and 12 bases lay between the germline ends. The germline V gene encodes CDR1 MNHEY and CDR2 SVGAGI. The CDR3 loop spans 15 amino acids. The chain's CDR3 is CASSYADRLNTEAFF. CDR3 DNA sequence: TGTGCCAGCAGTTACGCTGACAGACTAAACACTGAAGCTTTCTTT.

The J gene is TRBJ2-7, the V gene TRBV20-1, with D unclear. V was trimmed by 3 bases and J by 0 bases, leaving 9 bases between them. This CDR3 has 13 amino acids. Looked up from germline, CDR1 is DFQATT and CDR2 is SNEGSKA (reference sequence). The DNA for the CDR3 is TGCAGTGCTAGTTCGTTCAACTCCTACGAGCAGTACTTC. Residues: CSASSFNSYEQYF.

The rearrangement uses TRBV5-4 and TRBJ1-2, with 7 bases aligning to TRBD1. V was pared by 6 bases and J by 5 bases, with 10 bases of the junction left unmatched. Per the germline V gene, CDR1 is SGHNT and CDR2 is YYREEE (reference sequence). The CDR3 is made up of 14 amino acids. The CDR3 is CASTPTGTAYGYTF. The CDR3 DNA reads as TGTGCCAGCACCCCAACCGGGACAGCGTATGGCTACACCTTC.

The chain combines TRBV19 with TRBJ1-2, with D possibly being TRBD1 (5 bases). Germline V lookup: CDR1 LNHDA, CDR2 SQIVND (reference sequence). The CDR3 contains 15 residues. Trimming took 3 bases from V and 2 from J, leaving 13 bases between them. CDR3 nucleotides: TGTGCCAGTAGTATCCGGGACGGTTTGAACTATGGCTACACCTTC. This translates into CASSIRDGLNYGYTF.

The chain employs TRBV9 and TRBJ1-5, with a weak D call TRBD1 (6 bases). The V gene lost 0 bases and the J gene lost 12 bases, with 13 bases spanning the gap. The CDR3 contains 13 residues. Germline-derived CDR1 and CDR2 are SGDLS and YYNGEE. The CDR3 region has the DNA TGTGCCAGCAGCGTAGGGACAGTCACCAGCCAGCATTTT. It specifies CASSVGTVTSQHF.

The rearrangement joins TRBV7-3 to TRBJ2-5; perhaps D is TRBD1 or TRBD2 (5 bases each). Germline V CDR1 and CDR2: SGHTA, FQGTGA. The V end lost 3 bases, the J end lost 0 bases, and 5 bases lay between the germline ends. The CDR3 sequence is 13 residues long. The CDR3 nucleotides are TGTGCCAGCAGCTTGGGACACCAAGAGACCCAGTACTTC. As protein: CASSLGHQETQYF.

The chain uses TRBV2 and TRBJ2-7; 11 bases align to TRBD1. Germline trimming cut 2 bases from V and 3 bases from J; bases unmatched to any gene: 3. The V gene's germline CDR1 is SNHLY and CDR2 FYNNEI. The CDR3 loop spans 15 amino acids. Here the CDR3 reads CASSEPGQGVYEQYF. CDR3 nucleotides: TGTGCCAGCAGTGAACCGGGACAGGGGGTCTACGAGCAGTACTTC.

J is TRBJ1-2 and V is TRBV30; D is uncertain. The length of the CDR3 is 13 residues. Trimming shortened V by 1 base and J by 8 bases, and 14 bases separated the two germline ends. Germline lookup yields CDR1 GTSNPN and CDR2 SVGIG (reference sequence). CDR3 in DNA: TGTGCCTGGAGTGGCTTTGGTCTTGAGGGCTACACCTTC. Protein sequence: CAWSGFGLEGYTF.

This CDR3 is CASTTYRAGDQPQHF. The DNA of the CDR3 is TGTGCCAGCACCACGTACAGGGCGGGGGATCAGCCCCAGCATTTT. The chain joins TRBV28 to TRBJ1-5; D is perhaps TRBD1 (6 bases). The CDR3 spans 15 residues. Per the germline V gene, CDR1 is MDHEN and CDR2 is SYDVKM. The V and J ends lost 7 bases and 5 bases respectively, with 18 bases between them.

This clone is a singleton in its sample. This sequence joins TRBV4-3 and TRBJ2-1; weak D call: TRBD1 (7 bases). The V and J ends lost 1 base and 4 bases respectively, with 14 bases between them. Germline V gives CDR1 LGHNA, CDR2 YSLEER. The CDR3 totals 16 residues. CDR3 residues: CASSQVAGGLYNEQFF. The CDR3, as DNA: TGCGCCAGCAGCCAAGTAGCAGGGGGGTTATACAATGAGCAGTTCTTC.

The chain carries TRBV7-8 and TRBJ1-4, with D unresolved. Trimming took off 1 base at V and 7 bases at J, with 13 bases between the two ends. The germline gives CDR1 SGHVS, CDR2 FQNEAQ. There are 15 residues in the CDR3. As DNA, the CDR3 is TGTGCCAGCAGCTTAGGACTGGGCGCGGGTGAAAAACTGTTTTTT. This encodes CASSLGLGAGEKLFF. The complete variable domain, with remaining parts taken from reference TRBV7-8 and TRBJ1-4, reads GAGVSQSPRYKVAKRGQDVALRCDPISGHVSLFWYQQALGQGPEFLTYFQNEAQLDKSGLPSDRFFAERPEGSVSTLKIQRTQQEDSAVYLCASSLGLGAGEKLFFGSGTQLSVL.

The chain recombines TRBV5-1 with TRBJ1-1; tentatively, D is TRBD1 (5 bases). Deletions cut 3 bases from V and 4 bases from J, with 16 bases between. The V gene's germline CDR1 is SGHRS and CDR2 YFSETQ. The CDR3 has 15 residues. CDR3 in amino acids: CASSSAGPGVTEAFF. Written as DNA, the CDR3 is TGCGCCAGCAGCTCGGCGGGACCCGGGGTCACTGAAGCTTTCTTT.

The chain employs TRBV3-1 (or the pseudogene TRBV3-2) and TRBJ1-4; no clear D gene. The CDR3 loop spans 16 amino acids. V shed 1 base and J shed 3 bases, with 12 bases lying between them. CDR1 is LGHDT, CDR2 YNNKEL, per germline (reference sequence). As DNA, the CDR3 is TGTGCCAGCAGCCAAGCGTCAGCCTGGGCTAATGAAAAACTGTTTTTT. Amino acid sequence: CASSQASAWANEKLFF.